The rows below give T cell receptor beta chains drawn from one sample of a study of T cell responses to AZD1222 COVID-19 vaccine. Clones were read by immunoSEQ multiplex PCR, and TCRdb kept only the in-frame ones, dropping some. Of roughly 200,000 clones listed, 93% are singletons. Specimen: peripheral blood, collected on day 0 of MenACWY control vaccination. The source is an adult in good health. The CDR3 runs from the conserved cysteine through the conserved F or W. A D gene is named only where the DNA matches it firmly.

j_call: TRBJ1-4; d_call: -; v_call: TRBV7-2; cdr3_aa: CASSSTGFGEKLFF; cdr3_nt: TGTGCCAGCAGCTCAACAGGGTTTGGTGAAAAACTGTTTTTT
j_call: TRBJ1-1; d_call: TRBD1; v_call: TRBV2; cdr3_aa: CASRSGQLNTEAFF; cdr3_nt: TGTGCCAGCAGATCGGGACAGCTGAACACTGAAGCTTTCTTT
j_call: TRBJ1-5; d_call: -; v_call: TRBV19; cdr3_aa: CASRSGGGLNQPQHF; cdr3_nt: TGTGCCAGTAGATCGGGAGGGGGTTTGAATCAGCCCCAGCATTTT
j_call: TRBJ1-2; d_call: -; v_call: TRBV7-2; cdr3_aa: CASSLGRQVQGYTF; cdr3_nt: TGTGCCAGCAGCTTAGGCAGGCAGGTGCAAGGCTACACCTTC
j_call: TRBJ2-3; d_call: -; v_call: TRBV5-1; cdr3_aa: CASSFTVSGSVADTQYF; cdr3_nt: TGCGCCAGCAGCTTTACCGTCAGCGGTTCAGTGGCAGATACGCAGTATTTT
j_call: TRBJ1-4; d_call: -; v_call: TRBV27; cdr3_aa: CASSPLRGSPTNEKLFF; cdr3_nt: TGTGCCAGCAGTCCCCTCAGAGGCAGCCCAACTAATGAAAAACTGTTTTTT
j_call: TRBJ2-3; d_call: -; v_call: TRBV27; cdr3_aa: CASSLNGGSTDTQYF; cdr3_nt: TGTGCCAGCAGTTTAAATGGTGGTAGCACAGATACGCAGTATTTT
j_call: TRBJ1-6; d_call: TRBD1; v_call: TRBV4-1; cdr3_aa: CASSQARRGNSPLHF; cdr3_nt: TGCGCCAGCAGCCAAGCGCGCAGGGGGAATTCACCCCTCCACTTT
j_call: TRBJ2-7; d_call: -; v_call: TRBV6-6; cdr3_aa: CASSYRGEQYF; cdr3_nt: TGTGCCAGCAGTTACCGGGGCGAGCAGTACTTC
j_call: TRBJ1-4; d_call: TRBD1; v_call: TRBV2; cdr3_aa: CASSPTGGGEKLFF; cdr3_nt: TGTGCCAGCAGTCCGACAGGGGGGGGTGAAAAACTGTTTTTT